Below are 5 T cell receptor beta chains sequenced from a single sample in a study of T cell responses to AZD1222 COVID-19 vaccine. The repertoire was sequenced with immunoSEQ multiplex PCR; TCRdb's copy has only in-frame clones and lacks some. The data show over 85,000 clones, about 94% seen once. The sequences come from peripheral blood, collected 28 days after the second AZD1222 dose. These receptors were taken from an adult who received the AZD1222 COVID-19 vaccine.

V is TRBV2 and J is TRBJ2-5, with TRBD2 as a possible D gene (6 bases). Looked up from germline, CDR1 is SNHLY and CDR2 is FYNNEI. The CDR3 totals 15 residues. V was clipped by 1 base and J by 2 bases, with 11 bases between them. The CDR3 spells CASSEGAGSQETQYF. CDR3 coding DNA: TGTGCCAGCAGTGAAGGCGCGGGGAGTCAAGAGACCCAGTACTTC.

A single count supports this clone. V is TRBV2 and J is TRBJ2-7; the D gene could be TRBD1 or TRBD2 (6 bases each). Germline CDR1 and CDR2: SNHLY and FYNNEI. Trimming removed 8 bases from V and 7 bases from J, with 24 bases in between. This CDR3 contains 15 residues. CDR3 DNA: TGTGCCAGCGCTTCCTTTCAGGGGTCGGGGGAAGAGCAGTACTTC. It specifies CASASFQGSGEEQYF.

The genes are TRBV6-1 and TRBJ2-3, with a tentative D call TRBD2 (7 bases). The CDR3 covers 16 residues. V was trimmed by 2 bases and J by 2 bases, leaving 14 bases between them. CDR1 and CDR2 (germline): MNHNS, SASEGT. The CDR3 nucleotides read TGTGCCAGCAGTGAACAGGTTGCGGGGGCCACAGATACGCAGTATTTT. As protein: CASSEQVAGATDTQYF.

V and J are TRBV5-1 and TRBJ1-1; tentative D call: TRBD1 (5 bases). The germline V gene has CDR1 SGHRS and CDR2 YFSETQ. This CDR3 is built from 16 residues. V lost 1 base to trimming and J lost 8 bases, with 21 bases between them. The DNA of the CDR3 is TGCGCCAGCAGCTTGAAAACAGGAGCCACTAACAGGGAAGCTTTCTTT. This gives the protein CASSLKTGATNREAFF.

V is TRBV5-4 and J is TRBJ2-5, with unresolved D. Trimming stripped 4 bases from V and 5 bases from J, with 9 bases between. This CDR3 region has 12 residues. From germline, CDR1 is SGHNT and CDR2 YYREEE (reference sequence). CDR3 DNA: TGTGCCAGCAGCACCCCCGCGGAGACCCAGTACTTC. Translation gives CASSTPAETQYF.